A single TCR beta chain is shown here with its context. As yet, its antigen is unknown. RNA, once extracted, was reverse transcribed into cDNA for use as the sequencing template. This table comes from immunoSEQ multiplex PCR, and its TCRdb copy is limited to in-frame clones, with some not included. The sample shows roughly 99,000 clones, 80% to 85% of them seen only once. The treatment: oral pan-JAK inhibitor, 5-10 mg twice daily. These data belong to a study of CD8+ T cells in alopecia areata. Looked up from germline, CDR1 is SGHVS and CDR2 is FNYEAQ. Unmatched junction bases numbered 6, after V lost 6 bases and J lost 2 bases. This CDR3 has 14 residues. Findings of the study overall: Between patients, shared TCR sequences were less clear than in mice. This was possibly due in part to HLA diversity in the patient population.

This clonotype originated in a human donor with alopecia areata. The chain is built from TRBV7-6 and TRBJ2-7, with 8 bases aligning to TRBD2. Sequencing was performed on CD8+ T cells sorted from blood, taken at week 24, from a patient treated with tofacitinib. The CDR3 DNA reads as TGTGCCAGCAGTCTCAGCGGGGGAACCTACGAGCAGTACTTC. Translating it yields CASSLSGGTYEQYF.